The sequence of this TCR beta chain was determined in a study of blood T cell repertoires in COVID-19 (dated by TCRdb to about 2020). As for the study more broadly: Collaborator samples came from the United States, Italy and Spain and covered acute and convalescent phases of COVID-19. Subjects who had been exposed to COVID-19, were actively infected with it, or had recovered from it provided the deeply sampled blood TCRbeta repertoires that made up the dataset. The repertoires were released in a freely available public database intended as a resource for research on the immune response to SARS-CoV-2. The sample metadata nearly always contained a de-identified subject ID, COVID-19 status, age in years and sex. The samples were drawn from the first 160 participants of the ongoing ImmuneRACE study and from 1,200 or so subjects provided by 6 global collaborators. The prospective study material was composed of cDNA or gDNA derived from T cells, B-cell-depleted T cells, or PBMCs. HLA class I and class II types, where available, came from metadata supplied by the sample provider rather than from assay-based typing.

What the work shows at the level of the full study, not this receptor alone: The amount of clinical and demographic metadata varied by source and participant and was provided uncurated.

A note on this clone: Its antigen is unknown. No much larger clone is present one base from it, and per-base qualities are unavailable.

In the prospective study, participants were roughly 18 to 95 years old, resided in about 25 geographic areas of the United States, and were enrolled through a virtual design. To assign participants to cohorts, the prospective study relied on clinical history that participants themselves reported in a screening survey and a study questionnaire. ImmuneRACE Cohort 3 recovered participants were defined by two consecutive negative NP/OP PCR tests, healthcare professional clearance, or symptom resolution. In the prospective study, whole blood, serum and a nasopharyngeal or oropharyngeal swab were collected from each participant by mobile phlebotomists. Over a 2-month period, participants in the prospective study had the option of providing additional blood draws and questionnaires. Before DNA extraction, blood samples from the prospective study were shipped at room temperature or frozen. TCRbeta CDR3 regions were amplified from genomic DNA using the immunoSEQ Assay, a bias-controlled multiplex PCR. The paper's processing steps were these. Within the assay, amplification of reference gene primers was used to estimate how many nucleated cells each sample contained. Sequence reads were collapsed and filtered to measure the absolute abundance of every unique TCRbeta CDR3 rearrangement. Productive Simpson clonality was computed per sample as the square root of Simpson's diversity index over productive rearrangements. In TCRdb, the immuneACCESS table is reduced to in-frame sequences with V and J assigned. These tables do not hold every clone; where another copy was compared, an unresolved V gene accounts for under half, and the others remain unexplained. V and J calls and clone size are as listed in that table; D and trimming were resolved from the DNA. The sample table records roughly 170,000 clones; less than 85% of these occur just once. The ten largest clones add up to about 12% of the sample.

From the cysteine up to the phenylalanine, the CDR3 has a length of 13 residues. CDR3 DNA is the only sequence kept; it has 39 bases, read in frame from the first base. Trimming takes 3 bases from V and 9 bases from J, and the germline ends sit 12 bases apart. CDR1 and CDR2 are read off the germline V gene as LGHNA and YNFKEQ. The chain is assembled from TRBV4-2 and TRBJ2-1; the D gene is perhaps TRBD1, from 5 matching bases. This TCR was recovered from a man aged 50 to 60 who had recovered from COVID-19. The sample comprised PBMCs or T cells enriched from blood (not recorded which). The nucleotides read TGTGCCAGCAGCCAGTTAGTTCAGGGTGAGCAGTTCTTC. This sequence encodes CASSQLVQGEQFF.